The 16 T cell receptor beta chains below come from one sample, sequenced in a study of T cell repertoires in cytomegalovirus infection. TCRdb re-derived calls from the reads in MiXCR, one entry per CDR3 protein. The profile shows some 480,000 distinct CDR3 sequences, about 33% of them singletons. Their recognized antigens are unknown. The source was cultured PBMCs, collected from culture after CMV antigen stimulation. Receptors were obtained from a human donor in good health (CMV status not recorded). Some clones in this sample may be carry-over from other donors' samples.

This rearrangement joins TRBV5-1 to TRBJ1-2; tentatively, D is TRBD1 (5 bases). Germline CDR1 reads SGHRS; CDR2 reads YFSETQ. V dropped 4 bases and J dropped 3 bases, with 13 bases sitting between them. This CDR3 spans 14 amino acids. CDR3 sequence reads: CASSPYQGDYGYTF. CDR3 DNA sequence: TGCGCCAGCAGCCCCTACCAGGGAGACTATGGCTACACCTTC. The full variable domain, rest sourced from reference TRBV5-1 and TRBJ1-2, is KAGVTQTPRYLIKTRGQQVTLSCSPISGHRSVSWYQQTPGQGLQFLFEYFSETQRNKGNFPGRFSGRQFSNSRSEMNVSTLELGDSALYLCASSPYQGDYGYTFGSGTRLTVV.

V gene TRBV19 combines with J gene TRBJ2-5; 8 bases are shared with TRBD1. The ends lost 11 bases at V and 4 bases at J; junction bases unmatched: 12. Germline V lookup: CDR1 LNHDA, CDR2 SQIVND (reference sequence). There are 14 residues in the CDR3. The CDR3 region is CASSQGVIGETQYF. The CDR3 region has the DNA TGTGCCTCCTCACAGGGGGTTATCGGAGAGACCCAGTACTTC.

The chain employs TRBV6-2 or TRBV6-3 and TRBJ1-5; no firm D call. This CDR3 has 14 amino acids. Germline values: CDR1 MNHEY, CDR2 SVGEGT. V dropped 6 bases and J dropped 2 bases, with 11 bases sitting between them. CDR3 residues: CASRSEFGNQPQHF. In DNA form, the CDR3 reads TGTGCCAGCAGATCGGAATTTGGCAATCAGCCCCAGCATTTT.

The chain combines TRBV9 with TRBJ1-1; weak D call: TRBD1 (6 bases). Germline CDR1 is SGDLS and CDR2 is YYNGEE. Trimming pared 2 bases from V and 1 base from J, leaving 18 bases between. The CDR3 totals 17 residues. The DNA of the CDR3 is TGTGCCAGCAGCGTTCTAACCGGACAGCTAGGGAACACTGAAGCTTTCTTT. Translating it yields CASSVLTGQLGNTEAFF.

The chain employs TRBV29-1 and TRBJ1-3; the D is unclear. This CDR3 is 13 amino acids long. The V gene lost 8 bases and the J gene lost 1 base, with 12 bases spanning the gap. Per the germline V gene, CDR1 is SQVTM and CDR2 is ANQGSEA. CDR3 residues: CSCKSGSGNTIYF. DNA of the CDR3: TGCAGCTGTAAATCCGGTTCTGGAAACACCATATATTTT.

The J gene is TRBJ2-1, the V gene TRBV29-1, with a possible D match to TRBD2 (7 bases). Trimming took off 2 bases at V and 7 bases at J, with 15 bases between the two ends. Germline V gene data show CDR1 as SQVTM and CDR2 as ANQGSEA. The CDR3 spans 14 residues. The CDR3 region has the DNA TGCAGCGTTGAAAGGGGGAGGGGAATAAATGAGCAGTTCTTC. Protein: CSVERGRGINEQFF.

In its sample, this clonotype was seen a few times. The rearrangement uses TRBV28 and TRBJ1-5, with a tentative D call TRBD1 (6 bases). This CDR3 spans 14 amino acids. CDR1 and CDR2 from the germline V gene are MDHEN and SYDVKM. The V gene lost 2 bases and the J gene lost 8 bases, with 13 bases spanning the gap. The CDR3 nucleotides are TGTGCCAGCAGTTTAACCCAGGGGAGTGAGCCCCAGCATTTT. As protein: CASSLTQGSEPQHF.

The chain uses TRBV28 and TRBJ2-7; D might be TRBD1 (6 bases). V dropped 6 bases and J dropped 5 bases, with 17 bases sitting between them. CDR3 size: 14 residues. Germline loops: CDR1 MDHEN, CDR2 SYDVKM. CDR3 coding DNA: TGTGCCAGCAGACAAGGACAGCCACCTAACGAGCAGTACTTC. This translates into CASRQGQPPNEQYF.

The rearrangement links TRBV6-2 or TRBV6-3 to TRBJ1-5, with TRBD1 identical over 9 bases. The germline gives CDR1 MNHEY, CDR2 SVGEGT. The CDR3 consists of 19 residues. V gave up 6 bases and J gave up 4 bases; unmatched junction bases: 19. The CDR3 protein is CASRNSQTRGQGRNQPQHF. In DNA form, the CDR3 reads TGTGCCAGCAGGAATAGCCAAACACGGGGACAGGGTAGGAATCAGCCCCAGCATTTT.

This clonotype was recorded at least ten times. The chain carries TRBV7-2 and TRBJ2-3; unclear D gene. Per the germline V gene, CDR1 is SGHTA and CDR2 is FQGNSA. The CDR3 extends over 16 amino acids. The ends were cut back, 0 bases at V and 6 bases at J, with 16 bases in the middle. CDR3 amino acids: CASSLAVGMWADTQYF. In DNA, the CDR3 is TGTGCCAGCAGCTTAGCTGTAGGGATGTGGGCCGATACGCAGTATTTT.

The rearrangement joins TRBV30 to TRBJ1-1; possible D gene TRBD1, 5 bases. This CDR3 spans 12 amino acids. V lost 5 bases and J lost 0, with 7 bases in between. Germline V gene lookup returns CDR1 GTSNPN and CDR2 SVGIG (reference sequence). DNA for the CDR3: TGTGCCTGGGACAGATTGAACACTGAAGCTTTCTTT. As protein: CAWDRLNTEAFF.

In this sample, this clonotype turned up a few times. The V gene is TRBV4-1, the J gene TRBJ2-2; possibly TRBD1 for D (5 bases). The CDR3 runs 15 residues. Germline CDR1 is MGHRA and CDR2 is YSYEKL. V lost 1 base, J lost 2 bases, and 8 bases lay in between. CDR3 residues: CASSQADSNTGELFF. CDR3 DNA sequence: TGCGCCAGCAGCCAAGCTGACAGCAACACCGGGGAGCTGTTTTTT.

The chain couples TRBV20-1 to TRBJ2-5; TRBD2 agrees at 13 bases. This CDR3 has 15 amino acids. Germline V gives CDR1 DFQATT, CDR2 SNEGSKA (reference sequence). J lost 3 bases, V lost 6 bases, and 7 bases had no gene match. In nucleotides, the CDR3 is TGCAGTGCGGAGGGACTAGCGGGACAGGAAGAGACCCAGTACTTC. Amino acids: CSAEGLAGQEETQYF.

The gene calls are TRBV6-4 and TRBJ2-1, with TRBD2 matching 11 bases. J gave up 7 bases and V 10 bases, and 15 bases lay outside the gene matches. The germline V gene has CDR1 MRHNA and CDR2 SNTAGT. This CDR3 comprises 16 residues. CDR3 coding DNA: TGTGCCAACTTCAAGTCGACTAGCGGGATAGGGAATGAGCAGTTCTTC. Translated: CANFKSTSGIGNEQFF.

This clonotype was picked up a small number of times. The rearrangement joins TRBV12-3 or TRBV12-4 to TRBJ2-3; TRBD2 aligns across 7 bases. This CDR3 is built from 15 residues. J lost 2 bases, V lost 6 bases, and 8 bases had no gene match. CDR3 nucleotides: TGTGCCAGCAGACGTTCTAGCGGAACCACAGATACGCAGTATTTT. This gives the protein CASRRSSGTTDTQYF.

The chain couples TRBV7-9 to TRBJ2-2, with TRBD1 matching 7 bases. This CDR3 is 16 amino acids long. V lost 6 bases, J lost 3 bases, and 10 bases stayed unmatched. Germline V lookup: CDR1 SEHNR, CDR2 FQNEAQ (reference sequence). The DNA for the CDR3 is TGTGCCAGCAGGTTGGACAGGCTCACTGACACCGGGGAGCTGTTTTTT. Translation gives CASRLDRLTDTGELFF.